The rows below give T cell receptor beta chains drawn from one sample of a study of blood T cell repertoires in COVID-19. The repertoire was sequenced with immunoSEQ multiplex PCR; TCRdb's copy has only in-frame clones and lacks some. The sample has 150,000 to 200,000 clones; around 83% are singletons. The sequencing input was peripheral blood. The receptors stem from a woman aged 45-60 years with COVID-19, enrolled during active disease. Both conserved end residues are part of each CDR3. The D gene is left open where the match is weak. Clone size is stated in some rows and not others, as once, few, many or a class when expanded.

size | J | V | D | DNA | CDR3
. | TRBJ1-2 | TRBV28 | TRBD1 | TGTGCCAGCAGTTTCCCCGGGACAGGGGTCAATGGCTACACCTTC | CASSFPGTGVNGYTF
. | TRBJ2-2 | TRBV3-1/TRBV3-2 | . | TGTGCCAGCAGCCAAGCTCACTTCACCGGGGAGCTGTTTTTT | CASSQAHFTGELFF
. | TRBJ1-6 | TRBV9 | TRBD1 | TGTGCCAGCAGCGTAGGACAGGGGGCTTATAATTCACCCCTCCACTTT | CASSVGQGAYNSPLHF
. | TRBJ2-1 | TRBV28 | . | TGTGCCAGCAGTTTAGGGGCCTCCTACAATGAGCAGTTCTTC | CASSLGASYNEQFF
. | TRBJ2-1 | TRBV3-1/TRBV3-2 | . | TGTGCCAGCAGCCAATATGGGCAGGGGAGTGGGTATGAGCAGTTCTTC | CASSQYGQGSGYEQFF
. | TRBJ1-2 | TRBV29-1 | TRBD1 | TGCAGCGTTTATGGGACAGGGGTCGGCTACACCTTC | CSVYGTGVGYTF
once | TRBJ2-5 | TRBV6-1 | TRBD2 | TGTGCCAGCAGCTTTAGCGGGGGGAAGGGGACCCAGTACTTC | CASSFSGGKGTQYF
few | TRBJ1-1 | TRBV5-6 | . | TGTGCCAGCAGACGGGGGAACACTGAAGCTTTCTTT | CASRRGNTEAFF
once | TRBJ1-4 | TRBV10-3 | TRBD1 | TGTGCCATCAGTGAGGGGGACAGGCGTGAAAAACTGTTTTTT | CAISEGDRREKLFF
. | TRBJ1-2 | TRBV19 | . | TGTGCCAGCCTGAGTATTGGCAGGGACTATGGCTACACCTTC | CASLSIGRDYGYTF
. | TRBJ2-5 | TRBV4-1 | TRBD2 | TGCGCCAGCAGCCAAGAAGCCCCGGGACTAGTCGCAGAGACCCAGTACTTC | CASSQEAPGLVAETQYF
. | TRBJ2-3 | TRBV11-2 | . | TGTGCCAGCAGCTTGAGTGTTTCGCAGTATTTT | CASSLSVSQYF
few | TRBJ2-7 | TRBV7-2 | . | TGTGCCAGCAGCTTTAACAGGGAATTCTACGAGCAGTACTTC | CASSFNREFYEQYF
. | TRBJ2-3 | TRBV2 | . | TGTGCCAGCAGTGAAAGTCCGGGGGGCATGACAGATACGCAGTATTTT | CASSESPGGMTDTQYF
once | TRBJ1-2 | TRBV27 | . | TGTGCCAGCAGTTTATCGTTCGGGAATAACTATGGCTACACCTTC | CASSLSFGNNYGYTF
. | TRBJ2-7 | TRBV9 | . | TGTGCCAGCAGCGTAGGGGCATCTTCGGACGAGCAGTACTTC | CASSVGASSDEQYF
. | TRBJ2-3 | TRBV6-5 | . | TGTGCCAGCAGCCTGACACTGTTTTCCACAGATACGCAGTATTTT | CASSLTLFSTDTQYF
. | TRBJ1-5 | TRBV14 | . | TGTGCCACCCTCGAGGGGGTCAGGGTCCGGCCCCAGCATTTT | CATLEGVRVRPQHF
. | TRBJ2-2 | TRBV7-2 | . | TGTGCCAGCAGCTTAAGCCAGAACACCGGGGAGCTGTTTTTT | CASSLSQNTGELFF
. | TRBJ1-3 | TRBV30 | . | TGTGCCTGGAGTGGGGACAAACGAAACACCATATATTTT | CAWSGDKRNTIYF